The 20 T cell receptor beta chains below come from one sample, sequenced in a study of OX40 agonist ivuxolimab in advanced cancers. The assay was immunoSEQ multiplex PCR, and TCRdb's table has in-frame clones only and misses some. The sample has under 95,000 clones, roughly 90% seen once. The sample in question was CD4+ or CD8+ T cells sorted from blood, obtained in a trial of the OX40 agonist ivuxolimab. The receptors stem from an adult with an advanced solid tumor such as melanoma, head and neck, liver or kidney cancer.

This clone was seen more than once but under ten times. The chain employs TRBV14 and TRBJ1-4; no firm D call. V was trimmed by 5 bases and J by 8 bases, leaving 12 bases between them. CDR3 size: 13 residues. From germline, CDR1 is SGHDN and CDR2 FVKESK. The CDR3 reads CASSIRIGEKLFF. As DNA, the CDR3 is TGTGCCAGCAGCATTCGGATCGGGGAAAAACTGTTTTTT.

This chain joins TRBV6-1 and TRBJ1-5; no reliable D call. This CDR3 region has 11 residues. V lost 3 bases, J lost 5 bases, and 2 bases lay in between. In germline, CDR1 is MNHNS, CDR2 SASEGT. CDR3 nucleotides: TGTGCCAGCAGTGACTATCAGCCCCAGCATTTT. Residues: CASSDYQPQHF.

CDR3 region: CASSAPSVGSYNEQFF. CDR3 coding DNA: TGTGCCAGCAGCGCCCCCTCGGTAGGCTCCTACAATGAGCAGTTCTTC. V usage is TRBV9 and J usage is TRBJ2-1; D unclear. This CDR3 has 16 amino acids. The V and J ends lost 3 bases and 0 bases respectively, with 13 bases between them. Germline V gene data show CDR1 as SGDLS and CDR2 as YYNGEE.

The chain employs TRBV30 and TRBJ1-4, with D unclear. In germline, CDR1 is GTSNPN, CDR2 SVGIG (reference sequence). Trimming removed 7 bases from V and 7 bases from J, with 10 bases in between. The CDR3 has 11 amino acids. CDR3 coding DNA: TGTGCCTCCCGGGATCGTGAAAAACTGTTTTTT. It yields the protein CASRDREKLFF.

The chain is built from TRBV10-3 and TRBJ2-1; D gene uncertain. This CDR3 contains 15 residues. Germline lookup yields CDR1 ENHRY and CDR2 SYGVKD. V was shortened by 10 bases and J by 7 bases, with 23 bases between the two germline ends. The CDR3 here is CASTVSSSAWNEQFF. The CDR3 DNA sequence: TGTGCCAGCACAGTTAGTAGCTCCGCGTGGAATGAGCAGTTCTTC.

The V gene is TRBV11-2, the J gene TRBJ1-5; D not resolved. The CDR3 totals 17 residues. Trimming stripped 1 base from V and 0 bases from J, with 13 bases between. CDR1 and CDR2 from the germline V gene are SGHAT and FQNNGV. The CDR3 loop is CASSLAGGYYSNQPQHF. Here the CDR3 DNA reads TGTGCCAGCAGCTTAGCGGGCGGGTACTATAGCAATCAGCCCCAGCATTTT.

The chain joins TRBV10-3 to TRBJ2-2, with 9 bases identical to TRBD1. Unmatched junction bases numbered 6, after V lost 6 bases and J lost 4 bases. The CDR3 contains 15 residues. The germline CDR1 and CDR2 sequences are ENHRY and SYGVKD. CDR3: CAIRPGQGSTGELFF. CDR3 DNA sequence: TGTGCCATCAGACCGGGACAGGGAAGCACCGGGGAGCTGTTTTTT.

The chain recombines TRBV6-6 with TRBJ2-7; 10 bases match TRBD1. V shed 4 bases and J 2 bases; nucleotides not matched to a gene: 2. Germline CDR1 reads MNHNY; CDR2 reads SVGAGI (reference sequence). The length of the CDR3 is 14 residues. In nucleotides, the CDR3 is TGTGCCAGCAGTTTGGGGACAGGGGCCTACGAGCAGTACTTC. It is translated as CASSLGTGAYEQYF.

The chain is built from TRBV5-1 and TRBJ1-1, with 7 bases identical to TRBD1. This CDR3 is 14 amino acids long. V was pared by 0 bases and J by 3 bases, with 2 bases of the junction left unmatched. The germline V gene has CDR1 SGHRS and CDR2 YFSETQ. In DNA form, the CDR3 reads TGCGCCAGCAGCTTGGCAGGGGGATACACTGAAGCTTTCTTT. It translates to CASSLAGGYTEAFF.

The DNA for the CDR3 is TGTGCCAGCAGTGAAAGACAAGGGTACGAGCAGTACTTC. This sequence encodes CASSERQGYEQYF. V usage is TRBV6-1 and J usage is TRBJ2-7, with D uncertain. The V and J ends lost 2 bases and 4 bases respectively, with 9 bases between them. This CDR3 is 13 amino acids long. CDR1 is MNHNS, CDR2 SASEGT, per germline.

This clone occurred once. The chain uses TRBV6-1 and TRBJ1-1, with D possibly being TRBD1 (5 bases). Germline V gene sequence: CDR1 MNHNS, CDR2 SASEGT. V lost 1 base and J lost 2, with 11 bases in between. The CDR3 consists of 15 residues. CDR3 region: CASSEVLGGNTEAFF. CDR3 DNA: TGTGCCAGCAGTGAAGTGCTTGGGGGTAACACTGAAGCTTTCTTT.

The genes are TRBV4-1 and TRBJ1-4, with unresolved D. This CDR3 comprises 17 residues. CDR1 and CDR2 from the germline V gene are MGHRA and YSYEKL. V lost 0 bases and J 7 bases, leaving 18 bases between the germline ends. The CDR3 sequence: CASSQDFRARKGEKLFF. CDR3 DNA sequence: TGCGCCAGCAGCCAAGATTTTAGGGCCAGGAAAGGTGAAAAACTGTTTTTT.

The rearrangement uses TRBV30 and TRBJ2-7; 8 bases match TRBD1. Germline CDR1 reads GTSNPN; CDR2 reads SVGIG (reference sequence). The CDR3 is 15 amino acids. After removal of 5 bases from V and 6 bases from J, the junction contained 15 bases not matched to a gene. The CDR3 reads CAWGPLGQGLGEQYF. DNA of the CDR3: TGTGCCTGGGGGCCCCTCGGACAGGGTCTCGGCGAGCAGTACTTC. The whole variable domain, remainder taken from reference TRBV30 and TRBJ2-7, is SQTIHQWPATLVQPVGSPLSLECTVEGTSNPNLYWYRQAAGRGLQLLFYSVGIGQISSEVPQNLSASRPQDRQFILSSKKLLLSDSGFYLCAWGPLGQGLGEQYFGPGTRLTVT.

The V and J genes are TRBV11-2 and TRBJ1-1; no firm D call. From germline, CDR1 is SGHAT and CDR2 FQNNGV. V lost 3 bases to trimming and J lost 1 base, with 9 bases between them. This CDR3 has 14 amino acids. The CDR3: CASSFTGKNTEAFF. DNA of the CDR3: TGTGCCAGCAGCTTTACCGGGAAGAACACTGAAGCTTTCTTT.

The V call is TRBV28, the J call TRBJ1-1, with TRBD1 as a possible D gene (5 bases). The CDR3 runs 17 residues. The V and J ends lost 6 bases and 0 bases respectively, with 20 bases between them. CDR1 and CDR2 from the germline V gene are MDHEN and SYDVKM. The CDR3 sequence: CASSLAPYRKLNTEAFF. The DNA of the CDR3 is TGTGCCAGCAGCCTGGCCCCTTACAGGAAACTGAACACTGAAGCTTTCTTT.

The V call is TRBV7-9, the J call TRBJ2-2, with D unclear. Trimming removed 7 bases from V and 0 bases from J, with 15 bases in between. The germline V gene has CDR1 SEHNR and CDR2 FQNEAQ (reference sequence). CDR3 length: 16 amino acids. Here the CDR3 reads CASTKKTAANTGELFF. The CDR3 nucleotides are TGTGCCAGCACCAAAAAAACAGCAGCGAACACCGGGGAGCTGTTTTTT.

The V call is TRBV25-1, the J call TRBJ2-1, with D tentatively TRBD1 or TRBD2 (6 bases each). V was clipped by 4 bases and J by 1 base, with 11 bases between them. Germline V CDR1 and CDR2: MGHDK, SYGVNS. This CDR3 region has 15 residues. CDR3 loop: CASSGGAGSYNEQFF. Written as DNA, the CDR3 is TGTGCCAGCAGTGGGGGGGCGGGTTCCTACAATGAGCAGTTCTTC.

The chain recombines TRBV7-6 with TRBJ1-2; D is ambiguous. The CDR3 contains 13 residues. Germline CDR1 and CDR2: SGHVS and FNYEAQ. V dropped 0 bases and J dropped 4 bases, with 6 bases sitting between them. The CDR3 DNA reads TGTGCCAGCAGCTTAGCGCCGGGCTATGGCTACACCTTC. Protein sequence: CASSLAPGYGYTF.

As concerns this clone: The junction differs from germline at one of its ends, possibly a read error. The chain is built from TRBV5-1 and TRBJ1-6; D gene ambiguous. The V gene's germline CDR1 is SGHRS and CDR2 YFSETQ. This CDR3 has 14 residues. CDR3 region: CASSQGPRNSPLHF. The DNA for the CDR3 is TGTGCCAGCAGCCAAGGACCGAGGAATTCACCCCTCCACTTT.

The chain's CDR3 is CASSLSLAQETQYF. CDR3 coding DNA: TGCGCCAGCAGCTTGTCGTTGGCGCAAGAGACCCAGTACTTC. The chain employs TRBV5-1 and TRBJ2-5; D gene uncertain. Germline-derived CDR1 and CDR2 are SGHRS and YFSETQ. Trimming stripped 1 base from V and 2 bases from J, with 9 bases between. This CDR3 has 14 residues. The full variable domain, in which reference TRBV5-1 and TRBJ2-5 provide the parts outside the CDR3, is KAGVTQTPRYLIKTRGQQVTLSCSPISGHRSVSWYQQTPGQGLQFLFEYFSETQRNKGNFPGRFSGRQFSNSRSEMNVSTLELGDSALYLCASSLSLAQETQYFGPGTRLLVL.